This TCR beta chain was identified in a study of identifying expanded T cells in peripheral blood. The CDR3 contains 12 residues. CDR1 is SNHLY and CDR2 is FYNNEI in the germline V gene. Trimming removed 2 bases at V and 5 bases at J, with 6 bases between. Profiling relied on immunoSEQ multiplex PCR, and the TCRdb table lists in-frame clones only, not all of them. Here the sample spans roughly 100,000 clones, roughly 87% being singletons. Sequences were obtained from blood. This TCR derives from a person between 18 and 70 years old in good health. The chain has TRBV2 and TRBJ2-5, with unresolved D. As DNA, the CDR3 is TGTGCCAGCAGTGAAAGGTCGGAGACCCAGTACTTC. This encodes CASSERSETQYF.